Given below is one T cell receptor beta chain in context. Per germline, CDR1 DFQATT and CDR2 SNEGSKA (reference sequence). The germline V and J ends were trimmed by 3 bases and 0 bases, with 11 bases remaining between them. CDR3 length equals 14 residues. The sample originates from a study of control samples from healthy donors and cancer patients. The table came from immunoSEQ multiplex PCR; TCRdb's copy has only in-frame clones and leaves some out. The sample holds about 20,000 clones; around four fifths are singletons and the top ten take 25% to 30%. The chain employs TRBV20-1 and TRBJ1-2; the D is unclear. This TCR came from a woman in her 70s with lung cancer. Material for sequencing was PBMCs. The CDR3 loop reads CSASHRIANYGYTF. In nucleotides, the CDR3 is TGCAGTGCTAGTCACAGAATTGCTAACTATGGCTACACCTTC.